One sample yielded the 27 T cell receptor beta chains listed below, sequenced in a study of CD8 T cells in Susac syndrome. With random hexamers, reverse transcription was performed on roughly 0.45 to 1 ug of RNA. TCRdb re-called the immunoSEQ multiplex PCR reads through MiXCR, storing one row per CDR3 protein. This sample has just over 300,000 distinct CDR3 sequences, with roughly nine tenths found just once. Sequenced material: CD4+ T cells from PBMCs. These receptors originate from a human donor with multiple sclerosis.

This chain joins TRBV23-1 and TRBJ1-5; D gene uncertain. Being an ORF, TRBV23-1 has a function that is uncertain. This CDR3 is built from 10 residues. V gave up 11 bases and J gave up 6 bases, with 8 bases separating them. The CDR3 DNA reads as TGCGCCGCAAGGACTCAGCCCCAGCATTTT. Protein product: CAARTQPQHF.

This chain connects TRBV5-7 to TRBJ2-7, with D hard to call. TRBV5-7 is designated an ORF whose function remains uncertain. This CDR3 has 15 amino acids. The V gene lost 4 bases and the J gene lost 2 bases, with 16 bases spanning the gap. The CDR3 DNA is TGTGCCAGCAGCCCTACCTCTGACGTAACCTACGAGCAGTACTTC. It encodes CASSPTSDVTYEQYF.

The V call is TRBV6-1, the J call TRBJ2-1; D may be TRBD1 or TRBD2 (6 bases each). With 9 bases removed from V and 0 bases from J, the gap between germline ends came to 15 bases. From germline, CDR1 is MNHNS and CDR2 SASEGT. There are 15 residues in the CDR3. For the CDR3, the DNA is TGTGCCAGTACAGGGCTCGGGAGCTCCTACAATGAGCAGTTCTTC. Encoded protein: CASTGLGSSYNEQFF.

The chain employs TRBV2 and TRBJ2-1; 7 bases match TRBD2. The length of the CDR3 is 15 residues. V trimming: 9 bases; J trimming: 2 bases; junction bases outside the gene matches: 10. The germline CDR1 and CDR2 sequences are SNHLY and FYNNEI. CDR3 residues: CARGGSGNTYNEQFF. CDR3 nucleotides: TGTGCCAGGGGGGGGTCGGGGAATACCTACAATGAGCAGTTCTTC.

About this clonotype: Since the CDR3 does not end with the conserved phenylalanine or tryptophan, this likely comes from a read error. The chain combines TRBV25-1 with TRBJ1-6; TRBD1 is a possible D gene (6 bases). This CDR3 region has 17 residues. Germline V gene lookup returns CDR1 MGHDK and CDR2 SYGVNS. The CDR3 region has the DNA TGTGCTGGGCGGACAGCGAGATCGAGCTCCTATAATTCACCCCTCCACCTT. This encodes CAGRTARSSSYNSPLHL.

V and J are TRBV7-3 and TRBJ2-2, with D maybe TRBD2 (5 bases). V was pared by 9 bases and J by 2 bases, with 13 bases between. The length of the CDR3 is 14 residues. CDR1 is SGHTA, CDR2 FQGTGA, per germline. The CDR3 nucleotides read TGTGCCAGTAGTAGAGGGCCTAACACCGGGGAGCTGTTTTTT. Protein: CASSRGPNTGELFF.

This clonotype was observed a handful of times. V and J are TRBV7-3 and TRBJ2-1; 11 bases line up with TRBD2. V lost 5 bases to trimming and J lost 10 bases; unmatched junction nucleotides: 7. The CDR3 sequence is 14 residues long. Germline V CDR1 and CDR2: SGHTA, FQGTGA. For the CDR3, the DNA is TGTGCCAGCAGCGTGGGACTAGCGGACGGGGAGCAGTTCTTC. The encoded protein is CASSVGLADGEQFF.

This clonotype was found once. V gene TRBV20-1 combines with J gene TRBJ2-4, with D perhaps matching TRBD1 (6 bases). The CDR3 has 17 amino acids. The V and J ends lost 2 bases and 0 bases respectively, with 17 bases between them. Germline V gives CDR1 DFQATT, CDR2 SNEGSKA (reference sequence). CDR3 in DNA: TGCAGTGCTAGACACCCCGAGGGGGATATAGCCAAAAACATTCAGTACTTC. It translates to CSARHPEGDIAKNIQYF.

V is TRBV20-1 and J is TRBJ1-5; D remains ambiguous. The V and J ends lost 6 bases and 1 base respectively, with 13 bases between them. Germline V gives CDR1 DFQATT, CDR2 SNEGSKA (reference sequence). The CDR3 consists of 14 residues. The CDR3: CSALGGVSNQPQHF. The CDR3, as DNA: TGCAGTGCCCTAGGCGGGGTAAGCAATCAGCCCCAGCATTTT.

CDR3 region: CASSLFGGDYGYTF. CDR3 nucleotides: TGTGCCAGCAGCTTGTTTGGGGGCGACTATGGCTACACCTTC. The chain recombines TRBV7-2 with TRBJ1-2; the D gene is possibly TRBD1 (6 bases). V lost 3 bases, J lost 3 bases, and 11 bases lay in between. The germline V gene has CDR1 SGHTA and CDR2 FQGNSA. The CDR3 loop spans 14 amino acids.

This CDR3 reads CSARAQEDYGYTF. The CDR3 DNA sequence: TGCAGTGCTAGGGCCCAGGAGGACTATGGCTACACCTTC. This chain connects TRBV20-1 to TRBJ1-2; D is unresolved. This CDR3 spans 13 amino acids. The germline V gene encodes CDR1 DFQATT and CDR2 SNEGSKA (reference sequence). V was trimmed by 3 bases and J by 3 bases, leaving 11 bases between them.

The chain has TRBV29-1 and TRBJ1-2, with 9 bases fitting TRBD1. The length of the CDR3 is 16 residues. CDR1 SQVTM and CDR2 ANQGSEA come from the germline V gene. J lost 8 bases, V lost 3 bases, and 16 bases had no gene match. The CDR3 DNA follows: TGCAGCGTTGAGCCCCACCCGGACAGGGGCCGTATCGGCTACACCTTC. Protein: CSVEPHPDRGRIGYTF.

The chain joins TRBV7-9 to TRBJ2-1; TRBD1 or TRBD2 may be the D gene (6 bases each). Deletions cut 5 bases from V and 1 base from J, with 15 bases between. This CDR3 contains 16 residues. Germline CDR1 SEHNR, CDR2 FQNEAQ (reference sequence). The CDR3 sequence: CASSPGRGPSYNEQFF. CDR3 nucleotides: TGTGCCAGCAGCCCGGGTCGGGGGCCTTCCTACAATGAGCAGTTCTTC.

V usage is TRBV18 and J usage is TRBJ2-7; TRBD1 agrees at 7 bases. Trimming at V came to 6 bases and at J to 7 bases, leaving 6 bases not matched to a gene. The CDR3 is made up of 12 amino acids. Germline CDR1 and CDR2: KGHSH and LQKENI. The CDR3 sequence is CASSGQFREQYF. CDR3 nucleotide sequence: TGTGCCAGCTCGGGACAGTTTCGGGAGCAGTACTTC.

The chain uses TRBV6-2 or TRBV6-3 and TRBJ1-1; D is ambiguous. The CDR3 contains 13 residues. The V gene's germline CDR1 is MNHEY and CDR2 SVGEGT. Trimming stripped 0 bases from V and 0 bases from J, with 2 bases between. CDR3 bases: TGTGCCAGCAGTTACTCTCTGAACACTGAAGCTTTCTTT. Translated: CASSYSLNTEAFF.

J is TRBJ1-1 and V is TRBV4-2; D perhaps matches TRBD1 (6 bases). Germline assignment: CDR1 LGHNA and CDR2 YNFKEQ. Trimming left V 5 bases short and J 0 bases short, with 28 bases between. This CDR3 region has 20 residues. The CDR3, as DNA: TGTGCCAGCAGCTCCGGTTCACGGTGGGGGGCGGGACATATGAACACTGAAGCTTTCTTT. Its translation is CASSSGSRWGAGHMNTEAFF.

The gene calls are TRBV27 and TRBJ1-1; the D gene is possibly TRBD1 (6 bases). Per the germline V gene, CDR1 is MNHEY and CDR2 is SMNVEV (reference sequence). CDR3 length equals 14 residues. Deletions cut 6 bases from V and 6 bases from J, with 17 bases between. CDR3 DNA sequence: TGTGCCAGCAGGCAACAGGGAAGAAGGCCTGAAGCTTTCTTT. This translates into CASRQQGRRPEAFF.

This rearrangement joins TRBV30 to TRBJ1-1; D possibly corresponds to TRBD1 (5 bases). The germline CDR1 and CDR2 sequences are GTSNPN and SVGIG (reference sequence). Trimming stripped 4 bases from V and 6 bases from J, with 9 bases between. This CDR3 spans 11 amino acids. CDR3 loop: CAWKRGAEAFF. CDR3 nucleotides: TGTGCCTGGAAAAGGGGCGCTGAAGCTTTCTTT.

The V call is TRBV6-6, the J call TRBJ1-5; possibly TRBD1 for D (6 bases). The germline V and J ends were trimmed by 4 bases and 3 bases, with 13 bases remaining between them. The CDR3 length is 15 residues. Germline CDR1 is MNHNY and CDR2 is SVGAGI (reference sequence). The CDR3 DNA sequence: TGTGCCAGCAGTTTGAGTGGACAGTACAATCAGCCCCAGCATTTT. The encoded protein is CASSLSGQYNQPQHF.

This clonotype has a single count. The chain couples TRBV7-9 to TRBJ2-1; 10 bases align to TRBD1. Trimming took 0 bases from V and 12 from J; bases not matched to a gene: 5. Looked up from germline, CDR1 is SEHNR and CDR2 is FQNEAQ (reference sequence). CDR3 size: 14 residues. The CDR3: CASSLAFRTGGQFF. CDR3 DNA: TGTGCCAGCAGCTTAGCGTTTCGGACAGGGGGGCAGTTCTTC. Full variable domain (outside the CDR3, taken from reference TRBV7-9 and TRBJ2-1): DTGVSQNPRHKITKRGQNVTFRCDPISEHNRLYWYRQTLGQGPEFLTYFQNEAQLEKSRLLSDRFSAERPKGSFSTLEIQRTEQGDSAMYLCASSLAFRTGGQFFGPGTRLTVL.

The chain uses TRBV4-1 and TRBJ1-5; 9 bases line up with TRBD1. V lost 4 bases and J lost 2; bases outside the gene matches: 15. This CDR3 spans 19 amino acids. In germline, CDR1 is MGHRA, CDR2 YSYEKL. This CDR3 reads CASSRFSGQGTEGNQPQHF. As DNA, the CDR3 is TGCGCCAGCAGCCGATTTTCCGGACAGGGGACGGAAGGCAATCAGCCCCAGCATTTT.

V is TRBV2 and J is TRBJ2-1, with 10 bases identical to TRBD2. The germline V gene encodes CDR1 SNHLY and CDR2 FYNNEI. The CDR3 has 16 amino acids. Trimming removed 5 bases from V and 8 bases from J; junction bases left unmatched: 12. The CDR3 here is CASSPRTSGGAYEQFF. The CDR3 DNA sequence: TGTGCCAGCAGTCCTCGGACCAGCGGGGGGGCCTATGAGCAGTTCTTC.

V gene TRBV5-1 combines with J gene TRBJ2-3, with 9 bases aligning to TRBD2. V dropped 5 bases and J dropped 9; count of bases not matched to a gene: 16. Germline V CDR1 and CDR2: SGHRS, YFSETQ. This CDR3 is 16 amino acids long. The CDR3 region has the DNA TGCGCCAGCAGGACGGCCGCTAGCGGGATCTTGGAAACGCAGTATTTT. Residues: CASRTAASGILETQYF.

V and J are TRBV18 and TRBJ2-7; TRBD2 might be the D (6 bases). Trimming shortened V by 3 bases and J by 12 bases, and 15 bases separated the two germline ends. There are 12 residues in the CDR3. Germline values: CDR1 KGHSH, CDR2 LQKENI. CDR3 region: CASSPKREEAYF. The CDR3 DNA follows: TGTGCCAGCTCACCCAAAAGGGAGGAGGCGTACTTC.

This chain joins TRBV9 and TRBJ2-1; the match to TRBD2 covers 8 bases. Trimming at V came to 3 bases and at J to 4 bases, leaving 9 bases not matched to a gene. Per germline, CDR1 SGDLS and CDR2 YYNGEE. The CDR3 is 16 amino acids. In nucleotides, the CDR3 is TGTGCCAGCAGCGCCCCACTAGCGGAGAATTACAATGAGCAGTTCTTC. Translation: CASSAPLAENYNEQFF.

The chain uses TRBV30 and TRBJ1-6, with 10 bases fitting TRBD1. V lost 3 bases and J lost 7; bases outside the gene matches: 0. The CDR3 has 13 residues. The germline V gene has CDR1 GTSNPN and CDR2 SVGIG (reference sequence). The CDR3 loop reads CAWRGQGNSPLHF. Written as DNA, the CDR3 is TGTGCCTGGAGGGGACAGGGGAATTCACCCCTCCACTTT.

The CDR3, as DNA: TGTGCCAGCAGCCAAGAACCGGGTGGACGGAGGGAATCTGGGGCCAACGTCCTGACTTTC. It yields the protein CASSQEPGGRRESGANVLTF. The rearrangement uses TRBV3-1 and TRBJ2-6, with D maybe TRBD2 (6 bases). The V and J ends lost 0 bases and 1 base respectively, with 19 bases between them. This CDR3 contains 20 residues. Germline V gene data show CDR1 as LGHDT and CDR2 as YNNKEL (reference sequence).